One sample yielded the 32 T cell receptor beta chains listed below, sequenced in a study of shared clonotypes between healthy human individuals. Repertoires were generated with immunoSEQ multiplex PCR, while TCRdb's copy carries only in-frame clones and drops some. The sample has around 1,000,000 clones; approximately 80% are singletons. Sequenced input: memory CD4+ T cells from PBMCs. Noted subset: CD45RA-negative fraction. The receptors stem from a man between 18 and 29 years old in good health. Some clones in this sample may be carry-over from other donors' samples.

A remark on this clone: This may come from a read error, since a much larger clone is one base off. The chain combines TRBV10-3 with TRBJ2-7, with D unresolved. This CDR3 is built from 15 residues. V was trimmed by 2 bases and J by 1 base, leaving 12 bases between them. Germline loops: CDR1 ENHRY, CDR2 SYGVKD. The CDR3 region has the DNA TGTGCCATCAGTGAGGTGCCTTCGTCGTCCTACGAGCAGTACTTC. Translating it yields CAISEVPSSSYEQYF.

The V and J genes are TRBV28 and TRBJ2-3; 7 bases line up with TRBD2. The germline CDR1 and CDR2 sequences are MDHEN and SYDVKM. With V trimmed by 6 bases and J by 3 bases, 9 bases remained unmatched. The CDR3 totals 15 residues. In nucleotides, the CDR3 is TGTGCCAGCAGGGGCGGGAGTGTGGGAACAGATACGCAGTATTTT. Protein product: CASRGGSVGTDTQYF.

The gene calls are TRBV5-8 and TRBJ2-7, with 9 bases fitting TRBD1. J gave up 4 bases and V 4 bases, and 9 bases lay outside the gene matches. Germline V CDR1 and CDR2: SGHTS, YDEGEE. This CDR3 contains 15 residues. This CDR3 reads CASSEAGTGSYEQYF. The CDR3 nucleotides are TGTGCCAGCAGCGAAGCCGGGACAGGGTCGTACGAGCAGTACTTC.

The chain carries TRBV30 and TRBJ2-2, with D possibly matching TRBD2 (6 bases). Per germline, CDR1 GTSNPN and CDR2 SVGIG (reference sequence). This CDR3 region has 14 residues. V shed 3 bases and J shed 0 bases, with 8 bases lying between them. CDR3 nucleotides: TGTGCCTGGAGACGGGACTCGAACACCGGGGAGCTGTTTTTT. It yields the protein CAWRRDSNTGELFF.

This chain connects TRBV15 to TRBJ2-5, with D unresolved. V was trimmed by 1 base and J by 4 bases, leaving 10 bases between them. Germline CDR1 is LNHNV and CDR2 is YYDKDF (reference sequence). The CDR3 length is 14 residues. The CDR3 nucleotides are TGTGCCACCAGCAGAGGCCAGCGAGGAGAGACCCAGTACTTC. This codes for CATSRGQRGETQYF.

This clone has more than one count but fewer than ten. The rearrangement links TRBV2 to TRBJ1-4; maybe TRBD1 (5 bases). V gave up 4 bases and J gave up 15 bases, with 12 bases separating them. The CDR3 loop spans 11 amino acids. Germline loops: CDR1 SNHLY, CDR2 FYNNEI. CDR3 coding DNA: TGTGCCAGCAGTGGTGGGACGGTCTTGTTTTTT. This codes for CASSGGTVLFF.

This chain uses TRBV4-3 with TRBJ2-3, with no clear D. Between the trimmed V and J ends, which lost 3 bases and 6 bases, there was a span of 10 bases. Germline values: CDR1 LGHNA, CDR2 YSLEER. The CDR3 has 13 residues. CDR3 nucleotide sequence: TGCGCCAGCAGCCACTTAAGTGGGGATACGCAGTATTTT. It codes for CASSHLSGDTQYF.

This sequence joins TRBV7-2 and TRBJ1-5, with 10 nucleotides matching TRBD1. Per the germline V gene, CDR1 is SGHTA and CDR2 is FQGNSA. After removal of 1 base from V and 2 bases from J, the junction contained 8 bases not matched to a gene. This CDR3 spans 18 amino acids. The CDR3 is CASSLGGTGARGNQPQHF. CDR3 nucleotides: TGTGCCAGCAGCTTAGGAGGGACAGGGGCTAGAGGCAATCAGCCCCAGCATTTT.

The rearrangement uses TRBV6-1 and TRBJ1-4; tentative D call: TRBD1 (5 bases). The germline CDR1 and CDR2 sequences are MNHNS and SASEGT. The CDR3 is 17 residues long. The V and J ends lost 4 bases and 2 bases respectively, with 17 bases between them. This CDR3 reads CASSGRDGVGTNEKLFF. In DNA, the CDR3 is TGTGCCAGCAGTGGCCGGGACGGAGTGGGTACTAATGAAAAACTGTTTTTT.

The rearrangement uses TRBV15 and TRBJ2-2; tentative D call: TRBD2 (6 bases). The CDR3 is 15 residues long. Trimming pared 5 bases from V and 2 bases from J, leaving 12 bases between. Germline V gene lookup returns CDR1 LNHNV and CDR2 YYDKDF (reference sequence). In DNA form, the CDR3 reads TGTGCCACCAGCCTGGCGGGACTCAACACCGGGGAGCTGTTTTTT. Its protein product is CATSLAGLNTGELFF.

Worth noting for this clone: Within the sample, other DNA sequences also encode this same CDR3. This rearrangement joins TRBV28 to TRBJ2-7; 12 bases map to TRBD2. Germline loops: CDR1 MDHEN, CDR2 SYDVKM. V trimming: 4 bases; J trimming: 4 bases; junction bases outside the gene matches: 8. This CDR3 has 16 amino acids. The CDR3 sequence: CASSSLAGGPIYEQYF. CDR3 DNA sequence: TGTGCCAGCAGTTCCCTAGCGGGAGGGCCTATTTACGAGCAGTACTTC.

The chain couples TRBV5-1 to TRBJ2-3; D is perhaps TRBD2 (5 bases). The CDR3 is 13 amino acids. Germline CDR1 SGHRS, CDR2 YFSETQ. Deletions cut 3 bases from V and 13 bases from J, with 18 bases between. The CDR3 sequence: CASSSGDYPGEYF. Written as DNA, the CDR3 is TGCGCCAGCAGCTCTGGCGACTACCCAGGAGAGTATTTT. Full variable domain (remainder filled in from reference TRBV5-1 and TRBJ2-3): KAGVTQTPRYLIKTRGQQVTLSCSPISGHRSVSWYQQTPGQGLQFLFEYFSETQRNKGNFPGRFSGRQFSNSRSEMNVSTLELGDSALYLCASSSGDYPGEYFGPGTRLTVL.

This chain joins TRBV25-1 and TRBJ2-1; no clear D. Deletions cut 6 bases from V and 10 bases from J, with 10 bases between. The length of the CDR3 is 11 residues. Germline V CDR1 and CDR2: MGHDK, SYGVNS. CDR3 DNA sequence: TGTGCCAGCAGCCGACGCGGCGAGCAGTTCTTC. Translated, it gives CASSRRGEQFF.

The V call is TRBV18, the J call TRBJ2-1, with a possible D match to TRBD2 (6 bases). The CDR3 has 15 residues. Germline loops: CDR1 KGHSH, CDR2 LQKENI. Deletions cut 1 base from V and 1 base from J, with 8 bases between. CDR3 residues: CASSPQGRSYNEQFF. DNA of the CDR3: TGTGCCAGCTCACCACAGGGGAGGTCCTACAATGAGCAGTTCTTC.

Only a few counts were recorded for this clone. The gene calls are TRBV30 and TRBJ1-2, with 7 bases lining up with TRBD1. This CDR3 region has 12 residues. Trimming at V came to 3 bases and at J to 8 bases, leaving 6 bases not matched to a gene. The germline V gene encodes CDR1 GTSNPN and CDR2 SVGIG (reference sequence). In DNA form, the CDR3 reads TGTGCCTGGAGAGGAGGGGGCAGGGGCTACACCTTC. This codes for CAWRGGGRGYTF. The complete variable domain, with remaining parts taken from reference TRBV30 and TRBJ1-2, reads SQTIHQWPATLVQPVGSPLSLECTVEGTSNPNLYWYRQAAGRGLQLLFYSVGIGQISSEVPQNLSASRPQDRQFILSSKKLLLSDSGFYLCAWRGGGRGYTFGSGTRLTVV.

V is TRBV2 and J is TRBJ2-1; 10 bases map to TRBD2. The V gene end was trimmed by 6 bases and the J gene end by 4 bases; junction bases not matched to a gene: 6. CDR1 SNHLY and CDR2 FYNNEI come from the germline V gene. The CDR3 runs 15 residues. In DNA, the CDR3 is TGTGCCAGCAGCCCGGTAGCGGGAGGATACAATGAGCAGTTCTTC. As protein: CASSPVAGGYNEQFF.

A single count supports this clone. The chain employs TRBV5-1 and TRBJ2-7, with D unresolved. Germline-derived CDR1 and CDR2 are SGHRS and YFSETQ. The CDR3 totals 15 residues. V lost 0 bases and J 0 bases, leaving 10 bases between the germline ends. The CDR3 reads CASSLALQSSYEQYF. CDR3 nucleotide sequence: TGCGCCAGCAGCTTGGCCCTACAGAGCTCCTACGAGCAGTACTTC.

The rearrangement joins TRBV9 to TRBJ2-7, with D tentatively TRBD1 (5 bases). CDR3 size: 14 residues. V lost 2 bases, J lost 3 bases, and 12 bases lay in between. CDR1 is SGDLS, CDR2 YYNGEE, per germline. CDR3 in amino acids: CASSVDQGSYEQYF. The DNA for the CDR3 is TGTGCCAGCAGCGTGGATCAGGGAAGCTACGAGCAGTACTTC.

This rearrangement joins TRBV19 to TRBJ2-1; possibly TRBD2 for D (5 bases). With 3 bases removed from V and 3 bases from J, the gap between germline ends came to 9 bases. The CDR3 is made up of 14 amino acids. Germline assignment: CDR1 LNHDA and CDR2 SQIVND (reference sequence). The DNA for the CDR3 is TGTGCCAGTAGTATGAACGGGATCTACAATGAGCAGTTCTTC. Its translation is CASSMNGIYNEQFF.

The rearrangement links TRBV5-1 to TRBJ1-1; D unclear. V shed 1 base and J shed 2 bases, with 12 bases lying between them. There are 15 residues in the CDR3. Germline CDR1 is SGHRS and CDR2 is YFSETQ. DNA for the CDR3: TGCGCCAGCAGCTTGCCTCGAGGAGGTAACACTGAAGCTTTCTTT. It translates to CASSLPRGGNTEAFF. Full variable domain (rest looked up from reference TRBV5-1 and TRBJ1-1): KAGVTQTPRYLIKTRGQQVTLSCSPISGHRSVSWYQQTPGQGLQFLFEYFSETQRNKGNFPGRFSGRQFSNSRSEMNVSTLELGDSALYLCASSLPRGGNTEAFFGQGTRLTVV.

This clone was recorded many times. The CDR3 DNA reads TGTGCCGGCGGACAGGGGGCCCATAATGGATATGGCTACACCTTC. As protein: CAGGQGAHNGYGYTF. The chain combines TRBV30 with TRBJ1-2, with 11 bases identical to TRBD1. Per the germline V gene, CDR1 is GTSNPN and CDR2 is SVGIG (reference sequence). V shed 8 bases, J shed 5 bases, and the junction held 13 bases outside the gene matches. The CDR3 totals 15 residues.

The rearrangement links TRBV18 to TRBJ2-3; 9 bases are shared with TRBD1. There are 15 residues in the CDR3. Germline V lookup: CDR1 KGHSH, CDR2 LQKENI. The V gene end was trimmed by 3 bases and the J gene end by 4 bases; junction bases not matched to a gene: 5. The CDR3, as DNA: TGTGCCAGCTCACCTTGGACAGGGGAGCCAGATACGCAGTATTTT. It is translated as CASSPWTGEPDTQYF.

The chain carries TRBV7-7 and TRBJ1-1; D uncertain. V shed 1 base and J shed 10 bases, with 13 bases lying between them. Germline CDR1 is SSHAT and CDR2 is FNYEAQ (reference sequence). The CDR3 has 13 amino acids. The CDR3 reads CASSLEEGSRAFF. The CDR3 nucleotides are TGTGCCAGCAGCTTAGAGGAGGGCTCTAGAGCTTTCTTT.

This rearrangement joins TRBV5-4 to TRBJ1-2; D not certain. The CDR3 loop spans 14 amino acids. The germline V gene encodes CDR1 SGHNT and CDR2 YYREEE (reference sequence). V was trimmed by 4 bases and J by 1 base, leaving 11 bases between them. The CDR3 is CASSPTISNYGYTF. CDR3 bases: TGTGCCAGCAGCCCGACTATTAGTAACTATGGCTACACCTTC. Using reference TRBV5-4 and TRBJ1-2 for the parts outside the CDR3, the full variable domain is ETGVTQSPTHLIKTRGQQVTLRCSSQSGHNTVSWYQQALGQGPQFIFQYYREEENGRGNFPPRFSGLQFPNYSSELNVNALELDDSALYLCASSPTISNYGYTFGSGTRLTVV.

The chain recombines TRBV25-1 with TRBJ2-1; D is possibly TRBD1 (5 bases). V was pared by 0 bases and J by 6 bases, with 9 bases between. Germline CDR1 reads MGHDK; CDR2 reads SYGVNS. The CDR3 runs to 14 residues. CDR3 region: CASSEYYTGNEQFF. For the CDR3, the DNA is TGTGCCAGCAGTGAATATTACACAGGCAATGAGCAGTTCTTC.

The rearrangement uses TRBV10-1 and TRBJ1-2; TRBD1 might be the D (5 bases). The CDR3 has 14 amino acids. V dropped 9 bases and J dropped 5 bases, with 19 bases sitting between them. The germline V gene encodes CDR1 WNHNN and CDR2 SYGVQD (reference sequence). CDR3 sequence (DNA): TGCGCCAGAAAAACCGACAGATTACCTTATGGCTACACCTTC. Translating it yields CARKTDRLPYGYTF.

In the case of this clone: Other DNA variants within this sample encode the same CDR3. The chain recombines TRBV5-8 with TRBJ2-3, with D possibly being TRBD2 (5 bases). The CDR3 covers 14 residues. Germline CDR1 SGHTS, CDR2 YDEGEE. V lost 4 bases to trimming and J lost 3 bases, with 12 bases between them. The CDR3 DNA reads TGTGCCAGCAGCCTGGGATCGGGGACAGATACGCAGTATTTT. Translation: CASSLGSGTDTQYF.

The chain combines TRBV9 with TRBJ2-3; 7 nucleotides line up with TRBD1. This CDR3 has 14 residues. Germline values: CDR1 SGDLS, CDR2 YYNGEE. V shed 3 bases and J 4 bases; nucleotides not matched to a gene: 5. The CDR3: CASSALTGSDTQYF. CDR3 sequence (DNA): TGTGCCAGCAGCGCCTTGACAGGGTCAGATACGCAGTATTTT.

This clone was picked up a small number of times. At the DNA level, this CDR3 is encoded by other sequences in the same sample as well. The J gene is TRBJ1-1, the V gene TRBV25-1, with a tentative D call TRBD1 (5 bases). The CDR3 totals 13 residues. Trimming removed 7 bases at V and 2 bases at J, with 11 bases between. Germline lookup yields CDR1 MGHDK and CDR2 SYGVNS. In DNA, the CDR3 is TGTGCCAGCACCCGGGGGGTCAACACTGAAGCTTTCTTT. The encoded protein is CASTRGVNTEAFF.

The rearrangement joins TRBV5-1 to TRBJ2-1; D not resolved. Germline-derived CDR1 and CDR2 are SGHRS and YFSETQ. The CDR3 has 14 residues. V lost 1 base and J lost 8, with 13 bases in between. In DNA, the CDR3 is TGCGCCAGCAGCTTGAACAGCGCGGTCGATGAGCAGTTCTTC. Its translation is CASSLNSAVDEQFF.

The CDR3 nucleotides are TGTGCCAGCAGCGGAGGTATTATGAACACTGAAGCTTTCTTT. This gives the protein CASSGGIMNTEAFF. The chain joins TRBV7-8 to TRBJ1-1; no clear D. The germline gives CDR1 SGHVS, CDR2 FQNEAQ. CDR3 length: 14 amino acids. The V end was cut by 5 bases, the J end by 0 bases, with 10 bases between. The complete variable domain, with remaining parts taken from reference TRBV7-8 and TRBJ1-1, reads GAGVSQSPRYKVAKRGQDVALRCDPISGHVSLFWYQQALGQGPEFLTYFQNEAQLDKSGLPSDRFFAERPEGSVSTLKIQRTQQEDSAVYLCASSGGIMNTEAFFGQGTRLTVV.

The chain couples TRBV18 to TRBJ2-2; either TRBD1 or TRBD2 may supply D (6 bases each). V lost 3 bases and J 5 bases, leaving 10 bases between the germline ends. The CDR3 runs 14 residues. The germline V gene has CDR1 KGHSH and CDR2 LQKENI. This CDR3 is CASSPRGRTGELFF. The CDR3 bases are TGTGCCAGCTCACCCCGGGGGCGGACCGGGGAGCTGTTTTTT.